The 4 T cell receptor beta chains below were found in one sample sequenced in a study of cytomegalovirus exposure and HLA in healthy donors. The PCR used 60 Vbeta and 13 Jbeta primers. TCRdb's copy holds only in-frame clones and misses some; the assay was immunoSEQ multiplex PCR. The table has tens of thousands of clones, about 71% seen once. The source material was PBMCs. The receptors were gathered from a woman aged 45-59 years in good health and CMV-seropositive.

The J gene is TRBJ2-5, the V gene TRBV18; 8 nucleotides agree with TRBD1. The CDR3 totals 18 residues. Looked up from germline, CDR1 is KGHSH and CDR2 is LQKENI. Germline trimming cut 5 bases from V and 7 bases from J; bases unmatched to any gene: 21. CDR3 sequence: CASSIQGVISSQSGTQYF. The DNA of the CDR3 is TGTGCCAGCTCAATACAGGGGGTGATCTCGTCGCAGAGCGGGACCCAGTACTTC.

The chain recombines TRBV27 with TRBJ2-3; 8 bases match TRBD1. CDR3 length: 15 residues. The V segment lost 3 bases and the J segment 1 base; nucleotides outside the gene matches: 3. Germline CDR1 and CDR2: MNHEY and SMNVEV (reference sequence). CDR3 loop: CASSFMTGGTDTQYF. CDR3 in DNA: TGTGCCAGCAGTTTCATGACAGGGGGCACAGATACGCAGTATTTT.

This clone has just a few counts. J is TRBJ2-1 and V is TRBV10-1; the match to TRBD2 covers 12 bases. CDR3 size: 14 residues. V lost 0 bases and J lost 13; bases outside the gene matches: 4. Germline V gene lookup returns CDR1 WNHNN and CDR2 SYGVQD (reference sequence). Here the CDR3 DNA reads TGCGCCAGCAGTGAGTCAGGACTAGCGGGGCCTCAGTTCTTC. The encoded protein is CASSESGLAGPQFF.

The table lists this clone with a few counts. The V and J genes are TRBV18 and TRBJ1-1, with D tentatively TRBD1 (6 bases). CDR1 and CDR2 from the germline V gene are KGHSH and LQKENI. The CDR3 is 15 residues long. Trimming cost V 1 base and J 3 bases, with 12 bases left between them. DNA for the CDR3: TGTGCCAGCTCACCACGACGGGACATCGACACTGAAGCTTTCTTT. Its translation: CASSPRRDIDTEAFF.